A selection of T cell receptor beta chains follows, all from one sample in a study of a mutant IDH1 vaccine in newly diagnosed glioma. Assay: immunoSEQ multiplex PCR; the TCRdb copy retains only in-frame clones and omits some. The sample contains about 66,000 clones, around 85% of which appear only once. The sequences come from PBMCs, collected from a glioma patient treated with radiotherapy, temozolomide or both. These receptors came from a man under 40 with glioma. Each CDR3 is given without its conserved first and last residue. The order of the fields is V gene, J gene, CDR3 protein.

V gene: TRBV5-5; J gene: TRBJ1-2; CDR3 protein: ASSFSPRIDYGYT
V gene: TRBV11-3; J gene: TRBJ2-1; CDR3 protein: ASSATGRVGNEQF
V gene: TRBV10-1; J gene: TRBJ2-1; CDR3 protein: ASSESNPGRGPHNEQF
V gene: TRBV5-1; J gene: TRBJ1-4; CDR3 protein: ASSFLNGAANEKLF
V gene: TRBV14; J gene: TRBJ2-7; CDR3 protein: ASSERPTPYEQY
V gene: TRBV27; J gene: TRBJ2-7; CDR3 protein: ASSLSSYSSSYEQY
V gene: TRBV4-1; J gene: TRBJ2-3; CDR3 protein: ASSHTVVSRTDTQY
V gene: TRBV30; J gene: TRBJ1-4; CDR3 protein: AWGQNNEKLF
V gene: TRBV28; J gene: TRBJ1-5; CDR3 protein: ASSLSDSNQPQH
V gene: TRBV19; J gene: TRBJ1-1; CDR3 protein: ASSFFRDTEAF
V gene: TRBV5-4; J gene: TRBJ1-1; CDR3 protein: ASSHQMNTEAF
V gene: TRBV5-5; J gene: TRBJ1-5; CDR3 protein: ASSLAFSGYNQPQH
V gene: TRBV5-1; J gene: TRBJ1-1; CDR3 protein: ASSLADDGNTEAF
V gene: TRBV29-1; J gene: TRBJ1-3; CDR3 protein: SVLGDTIY
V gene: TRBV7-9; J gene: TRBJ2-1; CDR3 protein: ASSFSENNYNEQF
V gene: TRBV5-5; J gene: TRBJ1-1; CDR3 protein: ASSTNTGNTEAF
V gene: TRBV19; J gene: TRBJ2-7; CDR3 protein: ASSTRTGDYEQY
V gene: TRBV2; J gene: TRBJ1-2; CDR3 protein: ASSDGGVGYGYT
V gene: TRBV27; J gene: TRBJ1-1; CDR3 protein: ASRRLDVTEAF
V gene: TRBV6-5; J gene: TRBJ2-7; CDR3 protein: ASSLTSGGPYEQY
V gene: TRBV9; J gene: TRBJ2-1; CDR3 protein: ASTQTGSYNEQF
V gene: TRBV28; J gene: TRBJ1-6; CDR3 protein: ASSSNHIPL
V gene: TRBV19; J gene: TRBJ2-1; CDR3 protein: ASDSGGYNEQF
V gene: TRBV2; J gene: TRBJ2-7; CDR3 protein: ASTGTGIPSYEQY
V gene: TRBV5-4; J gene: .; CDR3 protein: ASSLVGTGPYEQY
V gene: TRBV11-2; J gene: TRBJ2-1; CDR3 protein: ASSLTGQQANEQF
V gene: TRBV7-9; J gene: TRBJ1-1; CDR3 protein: ASSGTGGFRDTEAF
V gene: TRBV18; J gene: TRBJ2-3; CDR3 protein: ASSPLGTGADTQY
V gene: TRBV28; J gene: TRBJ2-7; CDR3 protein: ASSTRVSYEQY
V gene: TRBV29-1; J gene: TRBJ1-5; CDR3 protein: SVATGTNQPQH
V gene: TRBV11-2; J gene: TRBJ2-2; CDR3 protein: ASSLGLAGTGELF
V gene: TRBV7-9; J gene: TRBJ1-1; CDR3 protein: ASSLVLNTEAF
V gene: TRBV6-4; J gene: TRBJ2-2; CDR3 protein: ASSTGTDTGELF
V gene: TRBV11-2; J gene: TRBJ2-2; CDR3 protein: ASSRLSGTGPTGELF
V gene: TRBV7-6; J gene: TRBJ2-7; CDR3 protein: ASSSDYEQY
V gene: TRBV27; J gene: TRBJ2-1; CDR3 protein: ASSFSGGRYNEQF
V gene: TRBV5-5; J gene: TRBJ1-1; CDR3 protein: ASSLDRGNTEAF
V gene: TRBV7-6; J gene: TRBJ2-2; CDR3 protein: ASSLEGTGRTGELF
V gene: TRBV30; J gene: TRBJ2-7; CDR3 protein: AWTGEPPFSYEQY
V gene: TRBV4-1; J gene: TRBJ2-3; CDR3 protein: ASSHHGLVTDTQY
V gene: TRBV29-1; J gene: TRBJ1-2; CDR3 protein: SVEAGAGGYT